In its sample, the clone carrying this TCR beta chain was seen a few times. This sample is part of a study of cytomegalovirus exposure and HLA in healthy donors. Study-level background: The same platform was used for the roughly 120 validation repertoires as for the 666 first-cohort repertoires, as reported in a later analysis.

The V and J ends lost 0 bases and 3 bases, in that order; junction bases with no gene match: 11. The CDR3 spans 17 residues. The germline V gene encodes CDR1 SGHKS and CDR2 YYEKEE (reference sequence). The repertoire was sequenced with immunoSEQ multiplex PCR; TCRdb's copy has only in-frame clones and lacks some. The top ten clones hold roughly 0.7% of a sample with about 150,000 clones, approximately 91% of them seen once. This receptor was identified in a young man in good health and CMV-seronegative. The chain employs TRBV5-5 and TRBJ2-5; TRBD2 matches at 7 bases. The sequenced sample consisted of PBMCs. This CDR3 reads CASSLGGSSGVEETQYF. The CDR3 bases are TGTGCCAGCAGCTTGGGAGGGTCTAGCGGAGTGGAAGAGACCCAGTACTTC.